The rows below give T cell receptor beta chains drawn from one sample of a study of blood T cell repertoires in COVID-19. Assay used: immunoSEQ multiplex PCR; TCRdb lists only in-frame clones, some missing. The table includes 200,000 to 250,000 clones, approximately 83% detected once. Sequenced input: peripheral blood. The source of these receptors is a woman aged 25 to 39 who had recovered from COVID-19. The CDR3 runs from the conserved cysteine through the conserved F or W. Fields, in order: V gene, J gene, clone size, CDR3 protein. Where a row states a size, it is once, few, many or the class of an expanded clone; other rows omit it.

V gene: TRBV7-2
J gene: TRBJ2-2
clone size: -
CDR3 protein: CASSDGLATGELFF

V gene: TRBV9
J gene: TRBJ1-2
clone size: -
CDR3 protein: CASSPSMKAFKGDPYGYTF

V gene: TRBV3-1/TRBV3-2
J gene: TRBJ2-7
clone size: -
CDR3 protein: CASSRPVPVADRQKITYEQYF

V gene: TRBV18
J gene: TRBJ1-1
clone size: -
CDR3 protein: CASSPPTGGLTEAFF

V gene: TRBV6-8
J gene: TRBJ2-5
clone size: -
CDR3 protein: CASSRTSDEETQYF

V gene: TRBV9
J gene: TRBJ1-3
clone size: -
CDR3 protein: CASSVGGGTYSGNTIYF

V gene: TRBV5-1
J gene: TRBJ2-5
clone size: -
CDR3 protein: CASSQDRGDETQYF

V gene: TRBV3-1/TRBV3-2
J gene: TRBJ2-4
clone size: -
CDR3 protein: CASSHVDRVINIQYF

V gene: TRBV25-1
J gene: TRBJ2-3
clone size: -
CDR3 protein: CASRAGESDTQYF

V gene: TRBV29-1
J gene: TRBJ2-1
clone size: -
CDR3 protein: CSVGEGLEQFF

V gene: TRBV25-1
J gene: TRBJ2-1
clone size: -
CDR3 protein: CASSEYGSEAYNEQFF

V gene: TRBV28
J gene: TRBJ2-1
clone size: once
CDR3 protein: CASHLSGSANEQFF

V gene: TRBV27
J gene: TRBJ2-5
clone size: -
CDR3 protein: CASSFALGTIETQYF

V gene: TRBV30
J gene: TRBJ1-2
clone size: -
CDR3 protein: CAWSSGVPSYGYTF

V gene: TRBV5-1
J gene: TRBJ1-2
clone size: once
CDR3 protein: CASSLLAGSNYGYTF

V gene: TRBV27
J gene: TRBJ1-1
clone size: -
CDR3 protein: CASAPRGRGTEAFF

V gene: TRBV5-5
J gene: TRBJ2-7
clone size: -
CDR3 protein: CASSSITTGYHYEQYF

V gene: TRBV9
J gene: TRBJ2-7
clone size: -
CDR3 protein: CASSPGGLAVSYEQYF

V gene: TRBV9
J gene: TRBJ1-6
clone size: -
CDR3 protein: CASSVAGTDNSPLHF

V gene: TRBV11-2
J gene: TRBJ1-1
clone size: -
CDR3 protein: CASTLTGTGGHGVQAFF

V gene: TRBV5-1
J gene: TRBJ2-3
clone size: once
CDR3 protein: CASSPGLAGGDTQYF

V gene: TRBV10-2
J gene: TRBJ1-4
clone size: few
CDR3 protein: CASSNRDSVNEKLFF

V gene: TRBV30
J gene: TRBJ1-6
clone size: -
CDR3 protein: CAWSGTGQSDRAIYNSPLHF

V gene: TRBV27
J gene: TRBJ1-2
clone size: -
CDR3 protein: CASSLSPRNYGYTF

V gene: TRBV23-1
J gene: TRBJ2-7
clone size: -
CDR3 protein: CASSHSHRAVYEQYF

V gene: TRBV6-5
J gene: TRBJ1-4
clone size: -
CDR3 protein: CASSRDRQVEKLFF

V gene: TRBV6-5
J gene: TRBJ1-5
clone size: -
CDR3 protein: CASSPTGSPNQPQHF

V gene: TRBV2
J gene: TRBJ2-5
clone size: -
CDR3 protein: CASSEGPDRGRIRETQYF

V gene: TRBV11-2
J gene: TRBJ2-7
clone size: -
CDR3 protein: CASSADLTAYSYEQYF

V gene: TRBV7-6
J gene: TRBJ2-1
clone size: -
CDR3 protein: CASSLELADLSYNEQFF

V gene: TRBV7-9
J gene: TRBJ2-2
clone size: -
CDR3 protein: CASSPGVTGELFF

V gene: TRBV13
J gene: TRBJ2-1
clone size: -
CDR3 protein: CASSLGVDNEQFF

V gene: TRBV20-1
J gene: TRBJ2-2
clone size: -
CDR3 protein: CSASMASGRMRGANTGELFF

V gene: TRBV28
J gene: TRBJ1-2
clone size: few
CDR3 protein: CASSLGAGQGYGGYTF

V gene: TRBV4-2
J gene: TRBJ2-5
clone size: -
CDR3 protein: CASSQDTNGGETQYF

V gene: TRBV6-5
J gene: TRBJ2-5
clone size: once
CDR3 protein: CASTLAGVETQYF

V gene: TRBV28
J gene: TRBJ2-7
clone size: -
CDR3 protein: CASSLTGTGAYEQYF